One and the same sample provided the 24 T cell receptor beta chains below, sequenced in a study of cytomegalovirus exposure and HLA in healthy donors. Primers: 60 Vbeta forward and 13 Jbeta reverse. Generated by immunoSEQ multiplex PCR, the TCRdb table keeps only in-frame clones and is missing some. The sample comprises some 120,000 clones, less than 90% of which are singletons, and roughly 20% rests with the top ten. Sample: PBMCs. All receptors derive from a man aged 18 to 30 in good health and CMV-seropositive.

J is TRBJ1-2 and V is TRBV30, with 7 bases that match TRBD1. CDR3 length: 11 amino acids. The germline gives CDR1 GTSNPN, CDR2 SVGIG (reference sequence). V lost 3 bases to trimming and J lost 12 bases; unmatched junction nucleotides: 7. CDR3 loop: CAWSLDRDHTF. CDR3 DNA: TGTGCCTGGAGCCTAGACAGGGATCACACCTTC.

The chain uses TRBV5-4 and TRBJ2-7, with D perhaps TRBD2 (5 bases). The CDR3 totals 13 residues. Trimming stripped 3 bases from V and 6 bases from J, with 13 bases between. Per germline, CDR1 SGHNT and CDR2 YYREEE (reference sequence). The CDR3 DNA sequence: TGTGCCAGCAGCTCAAAAACCGGGGTCGAGCAGTACTTC. This codes for CASSSKTGVEQYF.

The V and J genes are TRBV7-9 and TRBJ2-1, with D unclear. The germline gives CDR1 SEHNR, CDR2 FQNEAQ (reference sequence). This CDR3 comprises 12 residues. V dropped 1 base and J dropped 8 bases, with 6 bases sitting between them. The CDR3 region has the DNA TGTGCCAGCAGCTTAGGACTTTATGAGCAGTTCTTC. It encodes CASSLGLYEQFF.

The chain combines TRBV10-2 with TRBJ2-5; TRBD2 is a possible D gene (6 bases). From germline, CDR1 is WSHSY and CDR2 SAAADI. V was cut by 2 bases and J by 3 bases, with 10 bases left in between. The CDR3 is 14 residues long. CDR3 sequence reads: CASSEAGFKETQYF. CDR3 DNA sequence: TGCGCCAGCAGTGAGGCGGGGTTCAAAGAGACCCAGTACTTC.

This clone has only a few counts. The V gene is TRBV5-1, the J gene TRBJ2-5; 12 bases fit TRBD1. Germline CDR1 reads SGHRS; CDR2 reads YFSETQ. With 3 bases clipped from V and 3 bases from J, the junction kept 6 bases outside the gene matches. The CDR3 covers 16 residues. For the CDR3, the DNA is TGCGCCAGCAGCTGGACCGGGACAGGGGGCGAAGAGACCCAGTACTTC. Translation gives CASSWTGTGGEETQYF.

The rearrangement links TRBV2 to TRBJ1-4; 7 bases line up with TRBD1. The CDR3 is made up of 15 amino acids. Looked up from germline, CDR1 is SNHLY and CDR2 is FYNNEI. CDR3 coding DNA: TGTGCGCGGCAGGAGCGCCGGGACAGCCGGGAAAAACTGTTTTTT. This translates into CARQERRDSREKLFF.

The rearrangement joins TRBV19 to TRBJ2-7; TRBD1 matches at 7 bases. Germline V CDR1 and CDR2: LNHDA, SQIVND (reference sequence). The V gene end was trimmed by 6 bases and the J gene end by 3 bases; junction bases not matched to a gene: 11. The CDR3 runs 15 residues. The CDR3 protein is CASSSSGGVLYEQYF. CDR3 coding DNA: TGTGCCAGTAGCTCTTCAGGGGGTGTCCTCTACGAGCAGTACTTC.

The chain carries TRBV11-2 and TRBJ2-3; TRBD1 matches at 9 bases. The CDR3 extends over 16 amino acids. The junction had 11 bases not matched to a gene; V was cut back by 4 bases and J by 6 bases. CDR1 SGHAT and CDR2 FQNNGV come from the germline V gene. CDR3 sequence reads: CASSSDRTGAWDTQYF. Written as DNA, the CDR3 is TGTGCCAGCAGCTCAGACCGGACAGGGGCATGGGATACGCAGTATTTT.

This chain connects TRBV4-1 to TRBJ2-7; the D gene is possibly TRBD1 (6 bases). The germline CDR1 and CDR2 sequences are MGHRA and YSYEKL. The CDR3 has 14 residues. Trimming left V 4 bases short and J 7 bases short, with 17 bases between. The CDR3 here is CASSLTGLTGEQYF. For the CDR3, the DNA is TGCGCCAGCAGCCTTACAGGGTTAACCGGGGAGCAGTACTTC.

This clone was recorded a few times. The chain recombines TRBV5-1 with TRBJ1-1; D not certain. Germline lookup yields CDR1 SGHRS and CDR2 YFSETQ. With 4 bases removed from V and 11 bases from J, the gap between germline ends came to 12 bases. The CDR3 sequence is 11 residues long. DNA for the CDR3: TGCGCCAGCAGCGGCGGTGTGTATGCTTTCTTT. As protein: CASSGGVYAFF.

The V call is TRBV9, the J call TRBJ1-4; 7 bases agree with TRBD1. The germline CDR1 and CDR2 sequences are SGDLS and YYNGEE. There are 15 residues in the CDR3. The J segment lost 7 bases and the V segment lost 4 bases, leaving 10 bases of the junction unmatched. CDR3 nucleotides: TGTGCCAGCAGCCCTATAGACAGGGATGGTGAAAAACTGTTTTTT. Translated, it gives CASSPIDRDGEKLFF.

The count of this clone is one. V and J are TRBV7-9 and TRBJ2-5; 13 bases map to TRBD2. Trimming at V came to 3 bases and at J to 5 bases, leaving 15 bases not matched to a gene. CDR3 size: 19 residues. Germline CDR1 is SEHNR and CDR2 is FQNEAQ (reference sequence). CDR3 DNA sequence: TGTGCCAGCAGCTTGGCCGGGACTAGCGGGGACGAACCAGTGGAGACCCAGTACTTC. This translates into CASSLAGTSGDEPVETQYF.

The chain carries TRBV27 and TRBJ2-7, with D possibly matching TRBD2 (6 bases). Trimming removed 5 bases at V and 4 bases at J, with 15 bases between. This CDR3 region has 14 residues. From germline, CDR1 is MNHEY and CDR2 SMNVEV (reference sequence). The DNA for the CDR3 is TGTGCCAGCAGTCGGTTCCTAGGGACTTACGAGCAGTACTTC. Translated, it gives CASSRFLGTYEQYF.

This clone was counted between two and nine times. The chain links TRBV5-1 to TRBJ1-6; D is undetermined. V was shortened by 0 bases and J by 6 bases, with 7 bases between the two germline ends. The CDR3 has 14 residues. Germline V gene data show CDR1 as SGHRS and CDR2 as YFSETQ. CDR3 protein: CASSLGGFNSPLHF. The CDR3 bases are TGCGCCAGCAGCTTGGGAGGGTTTAATTCACCCCTCCACTTT.

The chain links TRBV6-5 to TRBJ2-7, with 9 bases identical to TRBD1. Germline values: CDR1 MNHEY, CDR2 SVGAGI. CDR3 length: 16 amino acids. The ends lost 0 bases at V and 4 bases at J; junction bases unmatched: 7. The CDR3 spells CASSYSGTGNVYEQYF. Written as DNA, the CDR3 is TGTGCCAGCAGTTACTCCGGGACAGGGAATGTGTACGAGCAGTACTTC.

The V and J genes are TRBV6-6 and TRBJ1-3; D unresolved. The V gene's germline CDR1 is MNHNY and CDR2 SVGAGI (reference sequence). V lost 6 bases to trimming and J lost 4 bases, with 10 bases between them. The CDR3 is made up of 13 amino acids. In DNA form, the CDR3 reads TGTGCCAGCAGCCCCTCAGGAGGAAACACCATATATTTT. Translated: CASSPSGGNTIYF.

The chain is built from TRBV6-5 and TRBJ2-5, with D unresolved. The CDR3 loop spans 14 amino acids. Trimming took off 4 bases at V and 2 bases at J, with 11 bases between the two ends. Germline CDR1 is MNHEY and CDR2 is SVGAGI. CDR3 protein: CASSSTVDQETQYF. The CDR3 DNA reads as TGTGCCAGCAGTTCCACAGTGGATCAAGAGACCCAGTACTTC.

The rearrangement uses TRBV27 and TRBJ2-7, with D maybe TRBD2 (5 bases). The germline V gene encodes CDR1 MNHEY and CDR2 SMNVEV (reference sequence). The CDR3 contains 14 residues. V shed 5 bases and J shed 5 bases, with 16 bases lying between them. The CDR3 region is CASSLGTAGHEQYF. The CDR3 DNA reads TGTGCCAGCAGTCTCGGCACCGCGGGCCACGAGCAGTACTTC.

With regard to this clone: Other DNA sequences in this specimen translate into the identical CDR3. This chain links TRBV5-1 with TRBJ2-1, with D perhaps TRBD2 (6 bases). The ends were cut back, 0 bases at V and 0 bases at J, with 7 bases in the middle. The germline V gene encodes CDR1 SGHRS and CDR2 YFSETQ. The CDR3 spans 15 residues. DNA of the CDR3: TGCGCCAGCAGCTTGGACGGGGGCTCCTACAATGAGCAGTTCTTC. Its translation: CASSLDGGSYNEQFF.

This clone has just a few counts. V usage is TRBV28 and J usage is TRBJ1-1; D is possibly TRBD1 (5 bases). CDR1 is MDHEN, CDR2 SYDVKM, per germline. V lost 6 bases and J 3 bases, leaving 11 bases between the germline ends. The CDR3 is made up of 13 amino acids. CDR3 region: CASRRRGYTEAFF. CDR3 DNA sequence: TGTGCCAGCAGACGACGGGGGTACACTGAAGCTTTCTTT.

V gene TRBV29-1 combines with J gene TRBJ1-2; D is undetermined. Per the germline V gene, CDR1 is SQVTM and CDR2 is ANQGSEA. Trimming stripped 3 bases from V and 1 base from J, with 6 bases between. The CDR3 consists of 12 residues. This CDR3 is CSVEEVNYGYTF. The CDR3 DNA sequence: TGCAGCGTTGAGGAGGTTAACTATGGCTACACCTTC.

The chain couples TRBV11-2 to TRBJ2-7, with 10 bases identical to TRBD2. The CDR3 has 16 amino acids. The J segment lost 3 bases and the V segment lost 5 bases, leaving 10 bases of the junction unmatched. Germline CDR1 SGHAT, CDR2 FQNNGV. This chain's CDR3 is CASSPMTSGPHYEQYF. Here the CDR3 DNA reads TGTGCCAGCAGCCCCATGACTAGCGGGCCACACTACGAGCAGTACTTC. Full variable domain (rest looked up from reference TRBV11-2 and TRBJ2-7): EAGVAQSPRYKIIEKRQSVAFWCNPISGHATLYWYQQILGQGPKLLIQFQNNGVVDDSQLPKDRFSAERLKGVDSTLKIQPAKLEDSAVYLCASSPMTSGPHYEQYFGPGTRLTVT.

This clone appeared a few times. The chain has TRBV10-3 and TRBJ2-3; 16 bases fit TRBD2. The length of the CDR3 is 17 residues. In germline, CDR1 is ENHRY, CDR2 SYGVKD. V lost 5 bases, J lost 0 bases, and 2 bases stayed unmatched. CDR3 in DNA: TGTGCCATCAGTAAGGGACTAGCGGGGGGGAGCACAGATACGCAGTATTTT. Translated: CAISKGLAGGSTDTQYF.

The V and J genes are TRBV6-5 and TRBJ1-2; 7 nucleotides match TRBD1. CDR1 and CDR2 from the germline V gene are MNHEY and SVGAGI. The CDR3 consists of 13 residues. The trim removed 5 bases at V and 7 bases at J, leaving 7 bases unmatched. As DNA, the CDR3 is TGTGCCAGCAGTGTCGGACAGGCTGGTGGCTACACCTTC. It specifies CASSVGQAGGYTF.